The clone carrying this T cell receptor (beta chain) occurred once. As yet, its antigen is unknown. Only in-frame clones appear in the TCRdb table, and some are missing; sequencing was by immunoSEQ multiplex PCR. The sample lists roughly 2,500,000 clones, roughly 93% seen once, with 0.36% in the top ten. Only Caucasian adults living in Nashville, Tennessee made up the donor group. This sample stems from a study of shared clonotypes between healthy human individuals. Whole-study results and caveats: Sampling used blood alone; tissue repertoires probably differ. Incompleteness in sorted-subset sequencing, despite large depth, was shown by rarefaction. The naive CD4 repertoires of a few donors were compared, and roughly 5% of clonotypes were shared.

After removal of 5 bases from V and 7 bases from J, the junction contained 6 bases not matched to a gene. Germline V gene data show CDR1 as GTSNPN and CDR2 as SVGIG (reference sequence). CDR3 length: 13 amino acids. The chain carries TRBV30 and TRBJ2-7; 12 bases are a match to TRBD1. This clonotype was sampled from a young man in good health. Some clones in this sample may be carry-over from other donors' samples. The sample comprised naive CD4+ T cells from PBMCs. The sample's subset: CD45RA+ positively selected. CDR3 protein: CAWEGDRGQEQYF. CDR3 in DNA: TGTGCCTGGGAAGGGGACAGGGGGCAGGAGCAGTACTTC.